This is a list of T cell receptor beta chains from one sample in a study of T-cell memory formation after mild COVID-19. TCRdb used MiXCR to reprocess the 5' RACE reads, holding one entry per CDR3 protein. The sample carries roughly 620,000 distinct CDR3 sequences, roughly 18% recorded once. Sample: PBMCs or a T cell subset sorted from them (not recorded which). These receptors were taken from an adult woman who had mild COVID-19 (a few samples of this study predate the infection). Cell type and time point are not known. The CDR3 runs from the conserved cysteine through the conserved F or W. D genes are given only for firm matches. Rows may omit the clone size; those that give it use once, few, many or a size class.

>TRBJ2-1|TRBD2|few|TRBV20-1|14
TGCAGTGCCAATAGCGGGAGGAGAAACAATGAGCAGTTCTTC
CSANSGRRNNEQFF
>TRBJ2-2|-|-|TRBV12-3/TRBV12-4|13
TGTGCCAGCAGTTCTTGGGTCACCGGGGAGCTGTTTTTT
CASSSWVTGELFF
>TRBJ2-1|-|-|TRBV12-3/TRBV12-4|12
TGTGCCAGCAGCCCCCGTCCGGTAGGGCAGTTCTTC
CASSPRPVGQFF
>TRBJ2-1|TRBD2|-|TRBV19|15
TGTGCCAGTAGTAACCCACGGACTAGCACCGATGAGCAGTTCTTC
CASSNPRTSTDEQFF
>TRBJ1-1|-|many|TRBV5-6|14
TGTGCCAGCAGCTTGGCCTTCTCGGGCACTGAAGCTTTCTTT
CASSLAFSGTEAFF
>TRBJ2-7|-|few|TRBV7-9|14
TGTGCCAGCAGCCCGAAACGGGACGGATACGAGCAGTACTTC
CASSPKRDGYEQYF
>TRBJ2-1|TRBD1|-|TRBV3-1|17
TGTGCCAGCAGCCAAGAACAGGGGGCGAGGAGGCAATACGAGCAGTTCTTC
CASSQEQGARRQYEQFF
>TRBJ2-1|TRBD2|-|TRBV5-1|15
TGCGCCAGCAGCTTTAGCGGGAGGGACTACAATGAGCAGTTCTTC
CASSFSGRDYNEQFF
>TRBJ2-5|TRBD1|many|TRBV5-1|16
TGCGCCAGCAGCTTGAGGGTTGGGACAGTCCAAGAGACCCAGTACTTC
CASSLRVGTVQETQYF
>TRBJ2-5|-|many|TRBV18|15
TGTGCCAGCTCACGCGACGGGGGACCACAAGAGACCCAGTACTTC
CASSRDGGPQETQYF
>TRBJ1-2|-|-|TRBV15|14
TGTGCCACCAGCAGAAGGACGCAAGGGTATGGCTACACCTTC
CATSRRTQGYGYTF
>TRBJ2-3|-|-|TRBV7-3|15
TGTGCCAGCAGCTTCATTCCGGGGGCGACGGATACGCAGTATTTT
CASSFIPGATDTQYF
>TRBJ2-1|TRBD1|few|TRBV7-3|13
TGTGCCAGCAGCTGGGACAGGGAGAGTGAGCAGTTCTTC
CASSWDRESEQFF
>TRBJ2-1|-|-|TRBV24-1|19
TGTGCCACCAGTGATCTGAGGGAGTTCAGGGGGGTGGGGTACAATGAGCAGTTCTTC
CATSDLREFRGVGYNEQFF
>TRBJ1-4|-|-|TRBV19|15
TGTGCCAGTAGAACTACATCGACAACTAATGAAAAACTGTTTTTT
CASRTTSTTNEKLFF
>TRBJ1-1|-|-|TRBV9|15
TGTGCCAGCAGCGGCCTTCAGGGTAGTACCACTGAAGCTTTCTTT
CASSGLQGSTTEAFF
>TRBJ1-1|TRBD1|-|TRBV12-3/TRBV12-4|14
TGTGCCAGCAGTTTGTCCCCAGGGGGCACTGAAGCTTTCTTT
CASSLSPGGTEAFF
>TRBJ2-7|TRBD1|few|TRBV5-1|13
TGCGCCAGCGGGGACAGGGGGCAAAGGGAGCAGTACTTC
CASGDRGQREQYF
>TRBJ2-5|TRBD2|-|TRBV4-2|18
TGTGCCAGCAGCCAGCTACTAGCGGGAACTGAGATCCAAGAGACCCAGTACTTC
CASSQLLAGTEIQETQYF
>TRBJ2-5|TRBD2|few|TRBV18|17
TGTGCCAGCTCACCACCGGGACTAGCGGGGATACAAGAGACCCAGTACTTC
CASSPPGLAGIQETQYF
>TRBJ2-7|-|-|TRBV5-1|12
TGCGCCAGCAAGGGCGGCGCGTACGAGCAGTACTTC
CASKGGAYEQYF
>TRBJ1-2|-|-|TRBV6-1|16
TGTGCCAGCAGTGAAACGATGTGGAGGAGAGACTATGGCTACACCTTC
CASSETMWRRDYGYTF
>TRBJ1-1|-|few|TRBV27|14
TGTGCCAGCAAGGCAGGGGAGGCGGACACTGAAGCTTTCTTT
CASKAGEADTEAFF
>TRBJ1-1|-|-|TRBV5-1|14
TGCGCCAGCAGCTTCGCGGGGTTGAACACTGAAGCTTTCTTT
CASSFAGLNTEAFF
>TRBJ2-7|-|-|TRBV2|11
TGTGCCAGCAGTGGTCTGAACGAGCAGTACTTC
CASSGLNEQYF
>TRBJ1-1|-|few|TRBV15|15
TGTGCCACCAGCAGAGAAGTGGGTTTAGGGACTGAAGCTTTCTTT
CATSREVGLGTEAFF
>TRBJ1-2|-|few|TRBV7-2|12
TGTGCCAGCAGCATAGGGTACTATGGCTACACCTTC
CASSIGYYGYTF
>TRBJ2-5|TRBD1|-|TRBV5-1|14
TGCGCCAGCAGCTCTGGACAGGGTATGGAGACCCAGTACTTC
CASSSGQGMETQYF
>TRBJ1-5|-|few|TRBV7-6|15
TGTGCCAGCAGCTTAGCCGACAATAGCAATCAGCCCCAGCATTTT
CASSLADNSNQPQHF
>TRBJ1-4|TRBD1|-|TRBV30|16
TGTGCCTGGAGTGCGAGGGACAGCGCTTTAATGGAAAAACTGTTTTTT
CAWSARDSALMEKLFF
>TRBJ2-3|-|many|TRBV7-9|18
TGTGCCAGCAGCCTCGCCCTGGTTACTACGGGAACGGAAGATACGCAGTATTTT
CASSLALVTTGTEDTQYF
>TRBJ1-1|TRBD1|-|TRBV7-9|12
TGTGCCAGCAGCCAACCAACAGGGGGCCTCGCCTTT
CASSQPTGGLAF
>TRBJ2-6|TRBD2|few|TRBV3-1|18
TGTGCCAGCAGCCAAGATCTAGCGGGAAGCTCTGGGGCCAACGTCCTGACTTTC
CASSQDLAGSSGANVLTF
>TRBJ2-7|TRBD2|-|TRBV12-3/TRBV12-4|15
TGTGCCAGCAGTTTCGTTAGCGGGAGCTCCTACGAGCAGTACTTC
CASSFVSGSSYEQYF
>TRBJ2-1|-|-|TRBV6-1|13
TGTGCCAGCAGGAGGGCAGGGGAATGGGAGCAGTTCTTC
CASRRAGEWEQFF
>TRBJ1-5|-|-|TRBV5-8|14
TGTGCCAGCAGCTGGGACGGTAACTATCAGCCCCAGCATTTT
CASSWDGNYQPQHF
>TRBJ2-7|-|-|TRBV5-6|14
TGTGCCAGCAGCCCGATACAGGCGACCTACGAGCAGTACTTC
CASSPIQATYEQYF
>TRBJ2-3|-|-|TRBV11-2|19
TGTGCCAGCAGCTTAGTTGCGGCGATCAGGGTCTTGGGAACAGATACGCAGTATTTT
CASSLVAAIRVLGTDTQYF
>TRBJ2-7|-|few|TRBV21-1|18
TGTGCCAGCAGCAAAGTGGCGACTAGGTGCGCCCTGTCCTACGAGCAGTACTTC
CASSKVATRCALSYEQYF